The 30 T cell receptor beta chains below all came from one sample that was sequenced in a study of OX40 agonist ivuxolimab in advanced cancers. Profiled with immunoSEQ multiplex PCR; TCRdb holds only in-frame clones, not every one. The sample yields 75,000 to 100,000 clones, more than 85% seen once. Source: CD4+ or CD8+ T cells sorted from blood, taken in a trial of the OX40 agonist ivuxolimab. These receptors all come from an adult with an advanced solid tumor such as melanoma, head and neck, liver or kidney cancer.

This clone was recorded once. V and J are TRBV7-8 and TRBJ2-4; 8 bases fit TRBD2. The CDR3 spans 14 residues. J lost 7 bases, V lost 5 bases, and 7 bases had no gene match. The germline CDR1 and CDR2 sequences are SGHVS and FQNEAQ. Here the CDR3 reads CASSREGQVNIQYF. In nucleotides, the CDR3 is TGTGCCAGCAGCCGGGAGGGCCAGGTGAACATTCAGTACTTC. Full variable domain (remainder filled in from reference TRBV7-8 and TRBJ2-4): GAGVSQSPRYKVAKRGQDVALRCDPISGHVSLFWYQQALGQGPEFLTYFQNEAQLDKSGLPSDRFFAERPEGSVSTLKIQRTQQEDSAVYLCASSREGQVNIQYFGAGTRLSVL.

CDR3 in amino acids: CASSLYVGDRYYEQYF. The CDR3 nucleotides read TGTGCCAGCAGCTTATATGTAGGGGACAGATATTACGAGCAGTACTTC. This chain uses TRBV11-2 with TRBJ2-7; 7 bases map to TRBD1. The CDR3 extends over 16 amino acids. Germline CDR1 reads SGHAT; CDR2 reads FQNNGV. J was trimmed by 4 bases and V by 2 bases; bases with no gene match: 11.

This CDR3 reads CASKTPLAGGYTGELFF. The CDR3 bases are TGTGCCAGCAAAACCCCCCTAGCGGGAGGGTATACCGGGGAGCTGTTTTTT. The chain combines TRBV6-4 with TRBJ2-2; 12 nucleotides match TRBD2. Germline CDR1 and CDR2: MRHNA and SNTAGT. The ends lost 7 bases at V and 5 bases at J; junction bases unmatched: 11. The CDR3 sequence is 17 residues long.

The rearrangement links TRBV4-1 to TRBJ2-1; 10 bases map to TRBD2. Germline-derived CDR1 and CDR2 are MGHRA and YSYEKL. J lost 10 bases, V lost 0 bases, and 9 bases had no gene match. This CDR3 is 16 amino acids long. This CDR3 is CASSQDPQRGGQEQFF. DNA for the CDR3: TGCGCCAGCAGCCAAGATCCCCAGCGGGGGGGCCAAGAGCAGTTCTTC.

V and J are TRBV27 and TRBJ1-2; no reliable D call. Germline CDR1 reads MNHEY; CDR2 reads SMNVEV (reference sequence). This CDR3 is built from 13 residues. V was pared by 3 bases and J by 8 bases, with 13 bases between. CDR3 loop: CASSLGGSLGYTF. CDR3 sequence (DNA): TGTGCCAGCAGTTTGGGCGGGAGTTTAGGCTACACCTTC.

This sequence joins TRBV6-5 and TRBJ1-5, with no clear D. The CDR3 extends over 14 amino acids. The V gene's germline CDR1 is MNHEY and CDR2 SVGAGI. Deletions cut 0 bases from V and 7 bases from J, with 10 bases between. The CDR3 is CASSYSNSGQPQHF. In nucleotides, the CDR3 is TGTGCCAGCAGTTACTCGAACTCGGGGCAGCCCCAGCATTTT.

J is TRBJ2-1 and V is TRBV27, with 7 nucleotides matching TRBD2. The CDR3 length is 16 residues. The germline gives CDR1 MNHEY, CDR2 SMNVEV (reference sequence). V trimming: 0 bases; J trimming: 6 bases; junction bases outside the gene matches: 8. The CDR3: CASSLSGLAAVNEQFF. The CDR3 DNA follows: TGTGCCAGCAGTTTATCTGGGCTAGCGGCGGTCAATGAGCAGTTCTTC.

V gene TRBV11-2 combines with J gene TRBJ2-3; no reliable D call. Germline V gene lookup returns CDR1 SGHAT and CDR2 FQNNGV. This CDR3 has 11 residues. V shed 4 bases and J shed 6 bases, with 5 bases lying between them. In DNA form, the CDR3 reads TGTGCCAGCAGCTCCCTGGATACGCAGTATTTT. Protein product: CASSSLDTQYF.

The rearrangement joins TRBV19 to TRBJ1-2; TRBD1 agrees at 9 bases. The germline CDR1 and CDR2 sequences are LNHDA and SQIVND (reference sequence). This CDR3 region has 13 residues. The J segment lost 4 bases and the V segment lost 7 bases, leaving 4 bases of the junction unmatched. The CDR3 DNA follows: TGTGCCAGTACCGGGACAGGGACCTATGGCTACACCTTC. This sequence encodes CASTGTGTYGYTF.

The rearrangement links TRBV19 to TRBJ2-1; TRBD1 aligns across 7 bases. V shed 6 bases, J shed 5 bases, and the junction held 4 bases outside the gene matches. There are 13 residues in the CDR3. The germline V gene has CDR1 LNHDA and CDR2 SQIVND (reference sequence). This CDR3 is CASSSGQDNEQFF. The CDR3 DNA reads TGTGCCAGTAGCAGTGGACAGGACAATGAGCAGTTCTTC.

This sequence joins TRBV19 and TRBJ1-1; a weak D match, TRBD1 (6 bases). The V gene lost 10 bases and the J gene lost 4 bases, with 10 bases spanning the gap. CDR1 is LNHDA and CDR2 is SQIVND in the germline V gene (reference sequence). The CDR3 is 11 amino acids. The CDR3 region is CATKGGTEAFF. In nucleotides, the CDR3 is TGTGCCACCAAGGGGGGCACTGAAGCTTTCTTT.

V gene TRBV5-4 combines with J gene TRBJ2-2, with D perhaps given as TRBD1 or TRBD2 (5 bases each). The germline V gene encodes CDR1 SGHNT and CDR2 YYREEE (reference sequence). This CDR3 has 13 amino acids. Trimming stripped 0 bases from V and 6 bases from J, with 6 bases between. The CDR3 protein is CASSLGGSGELFF. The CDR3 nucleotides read TGTGCCAGCAGCTTGGGGGGGTCCGGGGAGCTGTTTTTT.

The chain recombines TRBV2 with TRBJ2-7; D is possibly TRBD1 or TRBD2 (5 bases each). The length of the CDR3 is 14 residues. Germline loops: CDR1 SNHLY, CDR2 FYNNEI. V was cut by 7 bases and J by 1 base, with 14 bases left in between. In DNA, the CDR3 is TGTGCCAGCAACTCCGGCAGGGAGTCCTACGAGCAGTACTTC. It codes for CASNSGRESYEQYF.

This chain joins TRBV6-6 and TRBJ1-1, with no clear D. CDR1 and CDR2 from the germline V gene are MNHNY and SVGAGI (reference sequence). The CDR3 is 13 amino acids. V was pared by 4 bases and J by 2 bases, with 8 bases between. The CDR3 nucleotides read TGTGCCAGCAGTTTAAACAGTAACACTGAAGCTTTCTTT. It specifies CASSLNSNTEAFF.

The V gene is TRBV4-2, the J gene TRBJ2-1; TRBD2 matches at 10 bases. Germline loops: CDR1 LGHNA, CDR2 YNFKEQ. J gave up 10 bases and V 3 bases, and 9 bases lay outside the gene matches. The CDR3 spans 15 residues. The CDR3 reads CASSHSLAGDEEQFF. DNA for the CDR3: TGTGCCAGCAGCCATTCCCTAGCGGGAGACGAAGAGCAGTTCTTC.

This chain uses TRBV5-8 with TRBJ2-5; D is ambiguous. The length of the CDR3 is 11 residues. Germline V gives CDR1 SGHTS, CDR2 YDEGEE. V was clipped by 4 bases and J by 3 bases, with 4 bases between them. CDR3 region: CASSAKETQYF. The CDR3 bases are TGTGCCAGCAGCGCCAAAGAGACCCAGTACTTC.

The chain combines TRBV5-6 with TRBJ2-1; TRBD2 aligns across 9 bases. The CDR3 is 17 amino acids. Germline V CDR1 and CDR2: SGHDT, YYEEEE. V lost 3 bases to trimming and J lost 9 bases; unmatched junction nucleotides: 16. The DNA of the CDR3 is TGTGCCAGCAGCTGGGGCGTGAGCGGGGGGTTAATGGGTGAGCAGTTCTTC. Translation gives CASSWGVSGGLMGEQFF.

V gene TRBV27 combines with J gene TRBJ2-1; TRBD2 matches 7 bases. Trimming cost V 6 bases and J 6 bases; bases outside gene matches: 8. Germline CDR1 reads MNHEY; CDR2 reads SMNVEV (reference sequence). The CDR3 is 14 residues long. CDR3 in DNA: TGTGCCAGCAGCACCAGTGGGGAGGGCAATGAGCAGTTCTTC. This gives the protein CASSTSGEGNEQFF.

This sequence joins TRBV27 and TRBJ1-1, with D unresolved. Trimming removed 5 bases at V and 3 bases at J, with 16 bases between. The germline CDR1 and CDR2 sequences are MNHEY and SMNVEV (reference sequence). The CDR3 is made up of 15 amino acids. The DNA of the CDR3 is TGTGCCAGCAGTCCCCAGGCGTGGCGTGACACTGAAGCTTTCTTT. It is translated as CASSPQAWRDTEAFF.

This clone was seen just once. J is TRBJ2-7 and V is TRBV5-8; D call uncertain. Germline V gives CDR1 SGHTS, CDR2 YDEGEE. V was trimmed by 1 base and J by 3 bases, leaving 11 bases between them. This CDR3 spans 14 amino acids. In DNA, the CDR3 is TGTGCCAGCAGCTTGCGGTGGGGAAGCTACGAGCAGTACTTC. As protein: CASSLRWGSYEQYF.

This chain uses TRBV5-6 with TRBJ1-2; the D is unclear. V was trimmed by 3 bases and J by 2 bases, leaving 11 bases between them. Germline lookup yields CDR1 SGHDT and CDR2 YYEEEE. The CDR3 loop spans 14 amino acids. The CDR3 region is CASSSVRENYGYTF. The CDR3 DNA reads TGTGCCAGCAGCTCGGTAAGGGAGAACTATGGCTACACCTTC.

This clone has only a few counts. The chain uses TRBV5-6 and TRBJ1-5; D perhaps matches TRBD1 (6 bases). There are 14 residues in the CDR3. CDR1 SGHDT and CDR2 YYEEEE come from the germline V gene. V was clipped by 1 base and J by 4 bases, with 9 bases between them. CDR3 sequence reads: CASSLRTENQPQHF. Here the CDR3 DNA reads TGTGCCAGCAGCTTGAGGACAGAGAATCAGCCCCAGCATTTT.

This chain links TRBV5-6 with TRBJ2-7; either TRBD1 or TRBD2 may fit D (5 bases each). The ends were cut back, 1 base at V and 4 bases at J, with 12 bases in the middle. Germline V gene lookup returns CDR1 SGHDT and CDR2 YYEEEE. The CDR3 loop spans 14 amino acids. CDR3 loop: CASSLLRDPYEQYF. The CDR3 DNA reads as TGTGCCAGCAGCTTGCTGAGGGACCCATACGAGCAGTACTTC.

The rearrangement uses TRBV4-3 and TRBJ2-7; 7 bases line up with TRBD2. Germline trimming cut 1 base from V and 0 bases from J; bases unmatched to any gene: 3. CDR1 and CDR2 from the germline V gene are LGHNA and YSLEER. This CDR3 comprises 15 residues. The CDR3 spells CASSQAREGSYEQYF. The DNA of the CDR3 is TGCGCCAGCAGCCAAGCGAGGGAGGGCTCCTACGAGCAGTACTTC.

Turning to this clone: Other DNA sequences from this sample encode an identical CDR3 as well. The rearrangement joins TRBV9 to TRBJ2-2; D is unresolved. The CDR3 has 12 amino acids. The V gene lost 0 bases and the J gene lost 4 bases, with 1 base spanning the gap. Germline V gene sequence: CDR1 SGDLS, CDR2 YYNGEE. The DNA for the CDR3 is TGTGCCAGCAGCGTAGGCACCGGGGAGCTGTTTTTT. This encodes CASSVGTGELFF.

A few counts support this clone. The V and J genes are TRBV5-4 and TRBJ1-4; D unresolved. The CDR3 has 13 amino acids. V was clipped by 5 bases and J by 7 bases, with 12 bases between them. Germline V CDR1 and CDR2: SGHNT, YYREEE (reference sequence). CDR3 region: CASSSRITEKLFF. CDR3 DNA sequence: TGTGCCAGCAGTTCGCGTATTACTGAAAAACTGTTTTTT. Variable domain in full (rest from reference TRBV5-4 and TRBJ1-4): ETGVTQSPTHLIKTRGQQVTLRCSSQSGHNTVSWYQQALGQGPQFIFQYYREEENGRGNFPPRFSGLQFPNYSSELNVNALELDDSALYLCASSSRITEKLFFGSGTQLSVL.

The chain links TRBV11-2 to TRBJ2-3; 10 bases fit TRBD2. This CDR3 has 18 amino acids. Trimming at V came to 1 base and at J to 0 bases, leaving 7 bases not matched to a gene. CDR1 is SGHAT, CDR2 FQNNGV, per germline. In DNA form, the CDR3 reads TGTGCCAGCAGCTTAGTAACTACTAGCGGGAAAAGCACAGATACGCAGTATTTT. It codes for CASSLVTTSGKSTDTQYF.

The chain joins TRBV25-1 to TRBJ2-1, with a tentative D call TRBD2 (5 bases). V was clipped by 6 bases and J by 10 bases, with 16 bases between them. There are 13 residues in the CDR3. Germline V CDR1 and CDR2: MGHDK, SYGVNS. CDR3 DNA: TGTGCCAGCAGCCATGTGGGAGACGGCGAGCAGTTCTTC. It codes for CASSHVGDGEQFF.

This CDR3 reads CASSERVPYGYTF. The CDR3 nucleotides read TGTGCCAGCAGTGAAAGGGTGCCCTATGGCTACACCTTC. The chain is built from TRBV2 and TRBJ1-2; D is uncertain. The V and J ends lost 2 bases and 4 bases respectively, with 8 bases between them. The CDR3 contains 13 residues. Germline values: CDR1 SNHLY, CDR2 FYNNEI.

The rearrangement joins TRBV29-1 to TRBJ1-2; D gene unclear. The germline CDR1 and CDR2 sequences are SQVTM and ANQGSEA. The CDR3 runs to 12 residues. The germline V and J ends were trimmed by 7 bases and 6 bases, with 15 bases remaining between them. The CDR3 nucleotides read TGCAGCGCCTATGGAGGGTTCGATGGCTACACCTTC. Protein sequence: CSAYGGFDGYTF.